The T cell receptor (beta chain) under discussion was sequenced for a study of cytomegalovirus exposure and HLA in healthy donors. Overall study findings and caveats: The classifier was said to identify cytomegalovirus status with high specificity and sensitivity. Some public TCRs appeared in many individuals, while most sequences were rare.

The V gene end was trimmed by 3 bases and the J gene end by 2 bases; junction bases not matched to a gene: 5. CDR1 is SGDLS and CDR2 is YYNGEE in the germline V gene. The CDR3 runs to 15 residues. Details on this clone: Its specificity is not known.

TCRdb keeps only in-frame clones here, not all; method: immunoSEQ multiplex PCR. Among 200,000 or so clones, around 90% were seen once, and the ten largest hold approximately 2%. The sequence derives from a woman aged 18-30 years in good health and CMV-seropositive. The chain joins TRBV9 to TRBJ2-7; 10 bases map to TRBD2. Sequences were obtained from PBMCs. Here the CDR3 reads CASSAGLADAYEQYF. In DNA, the CDR3 is TGTGCCAGCAGCGCAGGACTAGCGGACGCCTACGAGCAGTACTTC.